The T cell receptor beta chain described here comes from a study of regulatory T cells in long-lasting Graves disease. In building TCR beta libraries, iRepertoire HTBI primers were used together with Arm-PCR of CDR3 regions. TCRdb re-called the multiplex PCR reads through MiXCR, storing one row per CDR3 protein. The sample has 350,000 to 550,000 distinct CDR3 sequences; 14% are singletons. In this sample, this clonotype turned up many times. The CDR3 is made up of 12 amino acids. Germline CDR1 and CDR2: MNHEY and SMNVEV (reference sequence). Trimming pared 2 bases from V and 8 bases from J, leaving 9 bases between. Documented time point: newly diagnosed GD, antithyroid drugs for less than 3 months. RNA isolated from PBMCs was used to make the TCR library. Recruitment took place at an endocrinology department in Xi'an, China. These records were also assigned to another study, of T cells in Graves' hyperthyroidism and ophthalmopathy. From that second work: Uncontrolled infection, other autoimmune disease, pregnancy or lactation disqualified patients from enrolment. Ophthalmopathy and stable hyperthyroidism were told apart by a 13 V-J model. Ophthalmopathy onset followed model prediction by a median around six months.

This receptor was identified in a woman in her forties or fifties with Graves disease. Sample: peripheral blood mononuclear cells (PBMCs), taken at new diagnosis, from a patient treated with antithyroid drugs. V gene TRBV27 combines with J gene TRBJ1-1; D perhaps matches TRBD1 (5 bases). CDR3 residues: CASSLMGREAFF. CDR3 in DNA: TGTGCCAGCAGTTTAATGGGGCGGGAAGCTTTCTTT.